The text below deals with one T cell receptor (beta chain). Its antigen is still unknown. The sample originates from a study of T cells in Graves' hyperthyroidism and ophthalmopathy. About the study: Peripheral blood sampling occurred at initial diagnosis, before any treatment.

Study results and limitations: Most thyroid-expanded clonotypes above 0.001 were also found in blood.

CDR1 and CDR2 from the germline V gene are MNHEY and SMNVEV (reference sequence). Trimming cost V 3 bases and J 5 bases; bases outside gene matches: 6. The CDR3 contains 15 residues. RNA transcripts provided the source from which TCR beta CDR3 regions were amplified. The HTBI primer set served for first-round RT-PCR of the TCR CDR3. A single record per CDR3 protein comes from TCRdb applying MiXCR to the multiplex PCR reads. Of roughly 530,000 distinct CDR3 sequences listed, 15% to 20% were seen once; the top ten hold 15% to 20%. Exclusion of a patient resulted from uncontrolled infection, other autoimmune disease, pregnancy or lactation. Thyroid ultrasound and orbital computed tomography, with clinical symptoms and serum thyroxine and TRAb, informed diagnoses.

Sequencing used blood. This rearrangement joins TRBV27 to TRBJ2-7, with 11 bases matching TRBD2. This TCR came from a woman younger than 30 with Graves' ophthalmopathy. CDR3 coding DNA: TGTGCCAGCAGTTTGTTGACTAGCGGGGTCGACGAGCAGTACTTC. Protein product: CASSLLTSGVDEQYF.